What follows are 15 T cell receptor beta chains derived from one specimen sequenced in a study of blood T cell repertoires in COVID-19. Assay: immunoSEQ multiplex PCR; the TCRdb copy retains only in-frame clones and omits some. The repertoire consists of about 250,000 clones, with around 86% occurring once and the leading ten covering around 2.9%. Input material: peripheral blood. The origin of the receptors is a woman aged 25 to 39 with active or convalescent COVID-19.

For the CDR3, the DNA is TGTGCCAGCAGCTCCGGACTAGCGGGGATATACGAGCAGTACTTC. Encoded protein: CASSSGLAGIYEQYF. This chain uses TRBV5-4 with TRBJ2-7; TRBD2 agrees at 12 bases. Germline V CDR1 and CDR2: SGHNT, YYREEE (reference sequence). The CDR3 is 15 amino acids. V trimming: 3 bases; J trimming: 4 bases; junction bases outside the gene matches: 5.

The rearrangement uses TRBV30 and TRBJ1-6; D gene uncertain. CDR1 and CDR2 (germline): GTSNPN, SVGIG (reference sequence). This CDR3 spans 15 amino acids. V lost 6 bases to trimming and J lost 8 bases, with 20 bases between them. Written as DNA, the CDR3 is TGTGCCTGCCCGAGGGCCGGTGAGCCTTATTCACCCCTCCACTTT. The encoded protein is CACPRAGEPYSPLHF.

The chain has TRBV30 and TRBJ1-2; D gene uncertain. The V gene's germline CDR1 is GTSNPN and CDR2 SVGIG (reference sequence). CDR3 length: 13 residues. Trimming stripped 4 bases from V and 0 bases from J, with 9 bases between. The CDR3 DNA follows: TGTGCCTGGACAGCTGGAGCTAACTATGGCTACACCTTC. Translated: CAWTAGANYGYTF.

J is TRBJ1-3 and V is TRBV19, with a possible D match to TRBD1 (6 bases). Germline-derived CDR1 and CDR2 are LNHDA and SQIVND (reference sequence). Trimming cost V 7 bases and J 0 bases, with 10 bases left between them. The CDR3 is 14 residues long. The CDR3 coding sequence is TGTGCCAGTACACAGGGCACCTCTGGAAACACCATATATTTT. It translates to CASTQGTSGNTIYF.

V is TRBV21-1 and J is TRBJ2-2; the table's TRBD1 call for D was not verified on the DNA. TRBV21-1 is a recognized pseudogene. The CDR3 consists of 22 residues. The CDR3 spells CASSKAIPGQGARSTETGELFF. The CDR3 bases are TGTGCCAGCAGCAAAGCAATACCGGGACAGGGGGCGCGGAGTACGGAAACCGGGGAGCTGTTTTTT.

The chain is built from TRBV29-1 and TRBJ1-2; 7 bases match TRBD1. The J segment lost 4 bases and the V segment lost 4 bases, leaving 6 bases of the junction unmatched. The CDR3 is 13 amino acids. Germline V lookup: CDR1 SQVTM, CDR2 ANQGSEA. CDR3 amino acids: CSVVGSGGYGYTF. CDR3 sequence (DNA): TGCAGCGTTGTAGGGTCAGGGGGCTATGGCTACACCTTC.

This clone was observed a single time. The J gene is TRBJ2-7, the V gene TRBV28, with D tentatively TRBD2 (7 bases). Germline CDR1 and CDR2: MDHEN and SYDVKM. CDR3 length equals 16 residues. The V gene lost 4 bases and the J gene lost 1 base, with 17 bases spanning the gap. This CDR3 is CASSYQGGGASYEQYF. CDR3 nucleotide sequence: TGTGCCAGCAGTTATCAAGGCGGGGGCGCGTCCTACGAGCAGTACTTC.

This rearrangement joins TRBV11-2 to TRBJ1-2; D not certain. V gave up 4 bases and J gave up 4 bases, with 7 bases separating them. The length of the CDR3 is 12 residues. Per germline, CDR1 SGHAT and CDR2 FQNNGV. The DNA of the CDR3 is TGTGCCAGCAGCTCCGAGTTCTATGGCTACACCTTC. Its translation is CASSSEFYGYTF.

This clone was recorded once. V is TRBV27 and J is TRBJ2-1; TRBD1 matches 7 bases. There are 13 residues in the CDR3. CDR1 MNHEY and CDR2 SMNVEV come from the germline V gene (reference sequence). The trim removed 5 bases at V and 9 bases at J, leaving 7 bases unmatched. In DNA form, the CDR3 reads TGTGCCAGCAGTATCTTGACAGGGCCTGAGCAGTTCTTC. Protein product: CASSILTGPEQFF.

CDR3 region: CASSRQTGTSGGETQYF. The DNA of the CDR3 is TGTGCCAGCAGCCGACAAACCGGGACTAGCGGGGGAGAGACCCAGTACTTC. The chain joins TRBV3-1 (or the pseudogene TRBV3-2) to TRBJ2-5, with 14 bases aligning to TRBD2. V shed 4 bases, J shed 4 bases, and the junction held 8 bases outside the gene matches. The CDR3 totals 17 residues. The germline V gene has CDR1 LGHDT and CDR2 YNNKEL (reference sequence).

The chain uses TRBV30 and TRBJ2-2; D is unresolved. The length of the CDR3 is 11 residues. Germline V gene sequence: CDR1 GTSNPN, CDR2 SVGIG (reference sequence). Trimming took 5 bases from V and 3 from J, leaving 4 bases between them. The CDR3 DNA reads as TGTGCCTGGGCGGACACCGGGGAGCTGTTTTTT. The encoded protein is CAWADTGELFF.

This clone was picked up one time. This rearrangement joins TRBV24-1 to TRBJ1-1; 11 positions match TRBD1. The CDR3 has 13 residues. CDR1 KGHDR and CDR2 SFDVKD come from the germline V gene. The J segment lost 4 bases and the V segment lost 7 bases, leaving 1 base of the junction unmatched. The CDR3 sequence: CATRGTGGTEAFF. CDR3 coding DNA: TGTGCCACCAGAGGGACAGGGGGCACTGAAGCTTTCTTT.

The rearrangement uses TRBV27 and TRBJ2-1; 9 bases align to TRBD2. This CDR3 is built from 16 residues. Germline assignment: CDR1 MNHEY and CDR2 SMNVEV (reference sequence). The V and J ends lost 3 bases and 4 bases, in that order; junction bases with no gene match: 7. The CDR3 region is CASSFKSLAGYNEQFF. CDR3 in DNA: TGTGCCAGCAGTTTCAAATCTCTAGCGGGGTACAATGAGCAGTTCTTC.

This sequence joins TRBV5-5 and TRBJ1-3; D unresolved. From germline, CDR1 is SGHKS and CDR2 YYEKEE (reference sequence). Trimming took off 4 bases at V and 0 bases at J, with 14 bases between the two ends. The length of the CDR3 is 16 residues. In nucleotides, the CDR3 is TGTGCCAGCAGCCCGACAAGGTCCTCCTCTGGAAACACCATATATTTT. This codes for CASSPTRSSSGNTIYF.

The chain is built from TRBV30 and TRBJ2-7; D might be TRBD2 (5 bases). The CDR3 runs 16 residues. Trimming removed 0 bases at V and 2 bases at J, with 17 bases between. Germline V gives CDR1 GTSNPN, CDR2 SVGIG (reference sequence). The CDR3 spells CAWSVLPPGRTYEQYF. CDR3 DNA: TGTGCCTGGAGTGTACTCCCCCCGGGAAGAACCTACGAGCAGTACTTC.